The 25 T cell receptor beta chains below were found in one sample sequenced in a study of spatial heterogeneity in lung cancer (dated by TCRdb to between 2019 and 2020). Results the study describes overall, beyond this receptor: A correlation was observed between the number of expanded intratumoral alpha and beta TCRs and the tumor nonsynonymous mutation count.

These TCRs are of unknown antigen specificity. The time point label, read with the paper, signifies: sample taken at primary tumor resection. Receptor amplification or capture employed 5' RACE. TCRdb lists the instrument as NextSeq 500. The raw public data were reprocessed by TCRdb itself: fastp quality trimming at Q25, MiXCR clonotype calling, in-frame beta chains only. A single entry per CDR3 protein holds the most common genes and DNA from its merged rows. For this sample the table gives approximately 94,000 distinct CDR3 sequences, of which 3.5% to 5% were detected only once. Roughly 20% of the sample lies in the top ten. This specimen was lung tumor tissue, taken at surgery. Receptors were obtained from a male donor with early-stage non-small cell lung cancer.

This clonotype was seen repeatedly, ten times or more. The chain combines TRBV28 with TRBJ2-2; 10 nucleotides align to TRBD1. CDR3 length: 16 amino acids. The germline CDR1 and CDR2 sequences are MDHEN and SYDVKM. Losses at the gene ends were 4 bases for V and 2 bases for J; bases not matched to a gene: 4. The CDR3 here is CASSSRTGGNTGELFF. CDR3 bases: TGTGCCAGCAGTTCCCGGACAGGGGGTAACACCGGGGAGCTGTTTTTT.

This clonotype was detected many times. This chain connects TRBV15 to TRBJ2-2, with D perhaps TRBD2 (6 bases). The germline V and J ends were trimmed by 2 bases and 4 bases, with 20 bases remaining between them. Per the germline V gene, CDR1 is LNHNV and CDR2 is YYDKDF (reference sequence). This CDR3 contains 18 residues. The CDR3 protein is CATSRHLIRQGGTGELFF. CDR3 DNA sequence: TGTGCCACCAGCAGACACCTAATTCGGCAGGGAGGCACCGGGGAGCTGTTTTTT.

This clonotype was seen at least ten times. J is TRBJ2-1 and V is TRBV10-3, with D unresolved. The CDR3 spans 13 residues. The V gene lost 0 bases and the J gene lost 6 bases, with 6 bases spanning the gap. Looked up from germline, CDR1 is ENHRY and CDR2 is SYGVKD. The CDR3 DNA sequence: TGTGCCATCAGTGAGTCCAGAATCAATGAGCAGTTCTTC. It codes for CAISESRINEQFF.

Ten or more counts support this clonotype. V gene TRBV7-9 combines with J gene TRBJ1-1; possible D gene TRBD1, 5 bases. Germline V gene data show CDR1 as SEHNR and CDR2 as FQNEAQ (reference sequence). The CDR3 has 15 residues. Trimming took 6 bases from V and 0 from J, leaving 14 bases between them. The CDR3 DNA is TGTGCCAGCAGGTCTTTCCGGGGCATGAACACTGAAGCTTTCTTT. This translates into CASRSFRGMNTEAFF.

This clonotype was recorded a few times. The chain carries TRBV5-1 and TRBJ2-2; 9 positions match TRBD2. Germline CDR1 is SGHRS and CDR2 is YFSETQ. The V segment lost 4 bases and the J segment 3 bases; nucleotides outside the gene matches: 22. This CDR3 is 21 amino acids long. CDR3 sequence: CASSPNNAGLAQTRYTGELFF. The DNA for the CDR3 is TGCGCCAGCAGCCCGAACAATGCGGGACTAGCCCAAACGCGGTACACCGGGGAGCTGTTTTTT.

The chain couples TRBV5-1 to TRBJ1-1, with 7 bases matching TRBD1. Trimming cost V 0 bases and J 4 bases; bases outside gene matches: 9. The CDR3 runs 16 residues. From germline, CDR1 is SGHRS and CDR2 YFSETQ. The CDR3 sequence: CASSLAPGGEGTEAFF. The CDR3 DNA sequence: TGCGCCAGCAGCTTGGCCCCAGGGGGGGAGGGCACTGAAGCTTTCTTT.

This clonotype was seen ten or more times. The CDR3 region is CSVSPSSGASRGKNIQYF. The CDR3 DNA reads TGCAGCGTTTCCCCCTCTTCGGGAGCATCTCGAGGCAAAAACATTCAGTACTTC. The V and J genes are TRBV29-1 and TRBJ2-4; D possibly corresponds to TRBD2 (6 bases). V shed 5 bases and J shed 3 bases, with 26 bases lying between them. CDR1 is SQVTM, CDR2 ANQGSEA, per germline. The CDR3 extends over 18 amino acids.

This clonotype has ten or more counts. This sequence joins TRBV6-5 and TRBJ1-5; no clear D. V was clipped by 6 bases and J by 6 bases, with 15 bases between them. The length of the CDR3 is 14 residues. Germline assignment: CDR1 MNHEY and CDR2 SVGAGI. The CDR3 sequence: CASSLTYWGQPQHF. The CDR3 nucleotides are TGTGCCAGCAGCCTAACCTACTGGGGTCAGCCCCAGCATTTT.

This clonotype was detected many times. The chain combines TRBV20-1 with TRBJ2-3; perhaps TRBD2 as D (6 bases). This CDR3 comprises 14 residues. V gave up 1 base and J gave up 6 bases, with 14 bases separating them. Per the germline V gene, CDR1 is DFQATT and CDR2 is SNEGSKA (reference sequence). In nucleotides, the CDR3 is TGCAGTGCTAGAGGACTAGATTTAGGGGATACGCAGTATTTT. Protein: CSARGLDLGDTQYF.

Ten or more counts support this clonotype. CDR3 bases: TGCGCCAGCAGCTTGGATGTCAGGGAGGGACAGCCCCAGCATTTT. Protein sequence: CASSLDVREGQPQHF. The V call is TRBV5-1, the J call TRBJ1-5, with D maybe TRBD1 (5 bases). This CDR3 has 15 amino acids. Trimming cost V 0 bases and J 7 bases, with 14 bases left between them. Germline CDR1 is SGHRS and CDR2 is YFSETQ.

This clonotype showed up many times. The chain carries TRBV4-1 and TRBJ2-7, with D uncertain. V was shortened by 2 bases and J by 10 bases, with 15 bases between the two germline ends. The length of the CDR3 is 13 residues. Germline CDR1 reads MGHRA; CDR2 reads YSYEKL. The CDR3 DNA follows: TGCGCCAGCAGCCAATCGGGTATCCAGAATCAGTACTTC. Translating it yields CASSQSGIQNQYF.

The chain is built from TRBV7-9 and TRBJ2-7; 9 positions agree with TRBD1. Losses at the gene ends were 5 bases for V and 6 bases for J; bases not matched to a gene: 5. Germline values: CDR1 SEHNR, CDR2 FQNEAQ (reference sequence). The CDR3 is 13 residues long. The CDR3 DNA sequence: TGTGCCAGCAGCCCGGGACAGGGCGTCGAGCAGTACTTC. This codes for CASSPGQGVEQYF.

This clonotype was counted ten times or more. The chain uses TRBV20-1 and TRBJ2-1, with D possibly matching TRBD2 (5 bases). The germline V gene encodes CDR1 DFQATT and CDR2 SNEGSKA (reference sequence). Trimming removed 3 bases at V and 10 bases at J, with 25 bases between. This CDR3 spans 16 amino acids. The CDR3 DNA sequence: TGCAGTGCTAGTTCCATCTGGGGAGCCTCGGCCTGGGAGCAGTTCTTC. Protein sequence: CSASSIWGASAWEQFF.

The genes are TRBV10-3 and TRBJ2-1; tentative D call: TRBD2 (6 bases). The CDR3 consists of 14 residues. CDR1 ENHRY and CDR2 SYGVKD come from the germline V gene. Trimming pared 0 bases from V and 7 bases from J, leaving 10 bases between. The CDR3 region is CAISESTGRNEQFF. The CDR3 coding sequence is TGTGCCATCAGTGAGTCGACGGGGAGGAATGAGCAGTTCTTC.

The table lists this clonotype with a few counts. This chain joins TRBV27 and TRBJ2-4, with TRBD2 matching 9 bases. The CDR3 is 18 amino acids. Per germline, CDR1 MNHEY and CDR2 SMNVEV (reference sequence). V shed 3 bases, J shed 0 bases, and the junction held 9 bases outside the gene matches. The CDR3 reads CASSLSASGDLAKNIQYF. The CDR3 coding sequence is TGTGCCAGCAGTTTGTCGGCTAGCGGGGATCTAGCCAAAAACATTCAGTACTTC.

This clonotype has a count of ten or more. V and J are TRBV6-1 and TRBJ2-1, with 10 bases identical to TRBD2. The V segment lost 2 bases and the J segment 8 bases; nucleotides outside the gene matches: 6. The CDR3 covers 15 residues. The germline CDR1 and CDR2 sequences are MNHNS and SASEGT. For the CDR3, the DNA is TGTGCCAGCAGTGAACCGGGACTAGCGTTTTATGAGCAGTTCTTC. Amino acids: CASSEPGLAFYEQFF.

The gene calls are TRBV2 and TRBJ2-4; 7 bases are shared with TRBD1. The CDR3 length is 15 residues. Looked up from germline, CDR1 is SNHLY and CDR2 is FYNNEI. Unmatched junction bases numbered 7, after V lost 8 bases and J lost 0 bases. The CDR3 DNA sequence: TGTGCCAGCGTGGGGGACAGCCTAGCCAAAAACATTCAGTACTTC. Translating gives CASVGDSLAKNIQYF. The whole variable domain, remainder taken from reference TRBV2 and TRBJ2-4, is EPEVTQTPSHQVTQMGQEVILRCVPISNHLYFYWYRQILGQKVEFLVSFYNNEISEKSEIFDDQFSVERPDGSNFTLKIRSTKLEDSAMYFCASVGDSLAKNIQYFGAGTRLSVL.

This clonotype was detected ten times or more. The rearrangement joins TRBV3-1 to TRBJ2-7, with D hard to call. The V gene lost 1 base and the J gene lost 2 bases, with 15 bases spanning the gap. CDR3 length equals 16 residues. The germline V gene has CDR1 LGHDT and CDR2 YNNKEL (reference sequence). The CDR3 is CASSQAKSTDTYEQYF. The CDR3 DNA follows: TGTGCCAGCAGCCAAGCGAAGTCAACTGATACCTACGAGCAGTACTTC.

This clonotype showed up many times. V and J are TRBV10-3 and TRBJ2-7; D remains unclear. Trimming cost V 0 bases and J 4 bases, with 13 bases left between them. Germline CDR1 is ENHRY and CDR2 is SYGVKD. The CDR3 sequence is 15 residues long. The CDR3 spells CAISESPGGWYEQYF. The CDR3 DNA reads as TGTGCCATCAGTGAGTCGCCGGGCGGTTGGTACGAGCAGTACTTC.

V usage is TRBV7-9 and J usage is TRBJ1-5; D is unresolved. Trimming removed 1 base at V and 5 bases at J, with 3 bases between. Looked up from germline, CDR1 is SEHNR and CDR2 is FQNEAQ (reference sequence). This CDR3 is 12 amino acids long. This CDR3 is CASSLVDQPQHF. DNA of the CDR3: TGTGCCAGCAGCTTAGTGGATCAGCCCCAGCATTTT.

V usage is TRBV30 and J usage is TRBJ2-7; D gene uncertain. The CDR3 spans 13 residues. V lost 5 bases, J lost 2 bases, and 13 bases lay in between. Per germline, CDR1 GTSNPN and CDR2 SVGIG (reference sequence). CDR3 loop: CAWDSPGTYEQYF. CDR3 coding DNA: TGTGCCTGGGATAGCCCAGGTACCTACGAGCAGTACTTC.

This clonotype was seen at least ten times. This chain's CDR3 is CASSRESGGDTDTQYF. CDR3 nucleotides: TGCGCCAGCAGCCGAGAGTCGGGGGGCGACACAGATACGCAGTATTTT. This chain connects TRBV5-1 to TRBJ2-3, with D possibly TRBD2 on 7 matching bases. Germline CDR1 SGHRS, CDR2 YFSETQ. The CDR3 loop spans 16 amino acids. V shed 4 bases and J shed 2 bases, with 17 bases lying between them.

This sequence joins TRBV11-2 and TRBJ2-5; either TRBD1 or TRBD2 may supply D (6 bases each). Trimming pared 4 bases from V and 4 bases from J, leaving 19 bases between. The CDR3 extends over 16 amino acids. Per germline, CDR1 SGHAT and CDR2 FQNNGV. The CDR3 coding sequence is TGTGCCAGCAGCTCTAAATTCCGACAGGAGGGAGAGACCCAGTACTTC. Translation: CASSSKFRQEGETQYF.

The chain is built from TRBV6-5 and TRBJ2-1; D perhaps matches TRBD2 (6 bases). Deletions cut 6 bases from V and 7 bases from J, with 16 bases between. From germline, CDR1 is MNHEY and CDR2 SVGAGI. This CDR3 has 14 residues. CDR3 bases: TGTGCCAGCAGCCCCCTGGGGGGAGGTAATGAGCAGTTCTTC. The encoded protein is CASSPLGGGNEQFF.

This clonotype has ten or more counts. The gene calls are TRBV28 and TRBJ2-1, with 11 bases lining up with TRBD2. V dropped 6 bases and J dropped 15; count of bases not matched to a gene: 7. CDR1 is MDHEN and CDR2 is SYDVKM in the germline V gene. This CDR3 is 12 amino acids long. The DNA of the CDR3 is TGTGCCAGCAGATCTCTAGCGGGAGGTCTGTTCTTC. It encodes CASRSLAGGLFF.